The 13 T cell receptor gamma chains in this list originate from one sample, sequenced in a study of Vδ1+ human thymocytes. Points from the study as a whole: Highly polyclonal TRG and TRD repertoires with Gaussian CDR3 length distributions appeared in thymus.

The antigens these receptors bind are not known. Sequences come from RNA converted to cDNA by reverse transcription. CDR3 amplicons came from multiplex PCR with pooled V-gene forward and constant-region reverse primers. TCRdb fed the multiplex PCR reads into CATT to redo clone calling. The sample gives around 11,000 gamma-chain clones, more than 35% of which show up once; 1.5% to 2.5% is in the top ten. Sample: Vdelta1+ gamma-delta thymocytes from the thymus. Regarding subset: FACS-sorted CD3+ TCRalphabeta- TCRVdelta1+ TCRVdelta2- thymocytes. Receptors originate from a boy under two years old who had congenital heart surgery.

This sequence joins TRGV3 and TRGJP2. The junction had 3 bases not matched to a gene; V was cut back by 2 bases and J by 0 bases. Germline loops: CDR1 VTNTFY, CDR2 YDVSTARD (reference sequence). This CDR3 is built from 15 residues. In DNA form, the CDR3 reads TGTGCCACCTGGGACACCTATAGTAGTGATTGGATCAAGACGTTT. It yields the protein CATWDTYSSDWIKTF.

This sequence joins TRGV4 and TRGJ1 or TRGJ2. TCRdb is silent on the J gene; assignment here came from matching the DNA to germline. CDR3 length equals 19 residues. V was pared by 3 bases and J by 4 bases, with 24 bases of the junction left unmatched. CDR1 and CDR2 (germline): EGSTGY, YDSYTSSV. In nucleotides, the CDR3 is TGTGCCACCTGGGATAACCGCTGGATCCTGGATATACAGTATTATAAGAAACTCTTT. Amino acids: CATWDNRWILDIQYYKKLF.

This clone has only a few counts. Other DNA variants within this sample encode the same CDR3. The rearrangement links TRGV5 to TRGJ1 or TRGJ2. Trimming at V came to 0 bases and at J to 12 bases, leaving 5 bases not matched to a gene. Germline V gene sequence: CDR1 VINAFY, CDR2 YDVSNSKD. CDR3 length equals 11 residues. CDR3 amino acids: CATWDRPGKLF. CDR3 in DNA: TGTGCCACCTGGGACAGGCCGGGGAAACTCTTT.

The chain links TRGV4 to TRGJ1 or TRGJ2. TCRdb is silent on the J gene; assignment here came from matching the DNA to germline. The trim removed 4 bases at V and 3 bases at J, leaving 9 bases unmatched. The length of the CDR3 is 14 residues. CDR1 and CDR2 (germline): EGSTGY, YDSYTSSV. The CDR3 DNA reads as TGTGCCACCTGGGACAGGGGGATTTATTATAAGAAACTCTTT. Protein product: CATWDRGIYYKKLF.

This clone was observed a handful of times. The V and J genes are TRGV9 and TRGJ1 or TRGJ2. J was trimmed by 10 bases and V by 1 base; bases with no gene match: 10. Germline V gene sequence: CDR1 GITISATS, CDR2 ISYDGTV (reference sequence). The CDR3 is 13 amino acids. This chain's CDR3 is CALWEVPDGKKLF. The CDR3 DNA sequence: TGTGCCTTGTGGGAGGTCCCTGACGGAAAGAAACTCTTT.

In regard to this clone: Its ends do not fully match the called genes, so a read error is possible. The chain employs TRGV4 and TRGJ1 or TRGJ2. Here the J gene was assigned by germline matching of the DNA, as TCRdb has none. This CDR3 contains 13 residues. Germline V gene sequence: CDR1 EGSTGY, CDR2 YDSYTSSV. The CDR3 loop reads CATWDGGYYQKLF. DNA for the CDR3: TGTGCCACCTGGGATGGAGGATATTATCAGAAACTCTTT.

There are a few counts of this clone. The chain joins TRGV9 to TRGJ1 or TRGJ2. CDR1 and CDR2 from the germline V gene are GITISATS and ISYDGTV (reference sequence). This CDR3 is built from 11 residues. J was trimmed by 11 bases and V by 0 bases; bases with no gene match: 4. DNA for the CDR3: TGTGCCTTGTGGGAGGTGCACGAGAAACTCTTT. Translation: CALWEVHEKLF.

V is TRGV4 and J is TRGJ1 or TRGJ2. Germline CDR1 reads EGSTGY; CDR2 reads YDSYTSSV. Losses at the gene ends were 0 bases for V and 6 bases for J; bases not matched to a gene: 5. The CDR3 length is 13 residues. The CDR3 loop reads CATWDGGGYKKLF. The DNA for the CDR3 is TGTGCCACCTGGGATGGGGGGGGTTATAAGAAACTCTTT.

The gene calls are TRGV8 and TRGJ1 or TRGJ2. The CDR3 spans 12 residues. The V gene end was trimmed by 0 bases and the J gene end by 7 bases; junction bases not matched to a gene: 3. Per germline, CDR1 VENAVY and CDR2 YDSYNSRV. CDR3 in amino acids: CATWDREYKKLF. In DNA, the CDR3 is TGTGCCACCTGGGATAGGGAGTATAAGAAACTCTTT.

The chain employs TRGV2 and TRGJP2. Matching the DNA to germline supplied the J gene, which TCRdb does not give. The V gene's germline CDR1 is EGSNGY and CDR2 YDSYNSKV. V shed 4 bases, J shed 8 bases, and the junction held 1 base outside the gene matches. This CDR3 is built from 11 residues. The CDR3 nucleotides are TGTGCCACCTGGGAGGATTGGATCAAGACGTTT. It is translated as CATWEDWIKTF.

The rearrangement uses TRGV8 and TRGJ1 or TRGJ2. TCRdb gives no J gene; it was assigned here by matching the DNA to germline. V lost 6 bases, J lost 4 bases, and 12 bases stayed unmatched. CDR1 VENAVY and CDR2 YDSYNSRV come from the germline V gene. The CDR3 covers 14 residues. The CDR3 here is CATWRADKYYKKLF. As DNA, the CDR3 is TGTGCCACCTGGCGGGCAGACAAATATTATAAGAAACTCTTT.

The called J gene is TRGJ1 or TRGJ2, whereas the V gene has no call. The CDR3 spans 11 residues. CDR3 sequence (DNA): TGTGCCACCTGGGATTTTGAGGAGAAACTCTTT. This translates into CATWDFEEKLF.

The rearrangement joins TRGV9 to TRGJP2. As TCRdb names no J gene, one was assigned here on the basis of a DNA match to germline. Unmatched junction bases numbered 3, after V lost 2 bases and J lost 0 bases. Germline V CDR1 and CDR2: GITISATS, ISYDGTV (reference sequence). This CDR3 spans 15 amino acids. The CDR3 region has the DNA TGTGCCTTGTGGGAGGGTTATAGTAGTGATTGGATCAAGACGTTT. Its translation: CALWEGYSSDWIKTF.